This entry lists 20 T cell receptor beta chains sequenced from one sample in a study of beta chain features in type 1 diabetes. Study-wide findings and caveats: In all four CD4+ subsets, TCRB CDR3 length was significantly, moderately reduced in type 1 diabetes.

Every bit of the isolated RNA underwent reverse transcription, so sequencing read expressed TCRB transcripts. Libraries were prepared by immunoSEQ multiplex PCR; TCRdb keeps only in-frame clonotypes and omits some of them. The sample has 300,000 or so clones, over 11% seen once. These receptors' antigens are unknown. The sequenced sample was naive CD4+ T cells from blood. The receptors were sampled from a man younger than 45 with type 1 diabetes.

This chain connects TRBV7-3 to TRBJ2-1; 7 bases align to TRBD1. Germline V gives CDR1 SGHTA, CDR2 FQGTGA. CDR3 length equals 14 residues. The V and J ends lost 5 bases and 7 bases, in that order; junction bases with no gene match: 8. The CDR3 DNA follows: TGTGCCAGCAGCACGACCAGGACAGGTAATGAGCAGTTCTTC. Translation gives CASSTTRTGNEQFF.

This clone was counted between two and nine times. This sequence joins TRBV29-1 and TRBJ1-5, with a possible D match to TRBD1 (6 bases). From germline, CDR1 is SQVTM and CDR2 ANQGSEA. V lost 5 bases to trimming and J lost 5 bases, with 16 bases between them. The CDR3 runs to 14 residues. The DNA for the CDR3 is TGCAGCGTTACAGGGTCCGATCCTCATCAGCCCCAGCATTTT. Protein product: CSVTGSDPHQPQHF.

This clone was recorded a few times. This rearrangement joins TRBV7-2 to TRBJ2-2; the match to TRBD2 covers 8 bases. CDR1 and CDR2 from the germline V gene are SGHTA and FQGNSA. The CDR3 extends over 14 amino acids. V shed 8 bases, J shed 6 bases, and the junction held 8 bases outside the gene matches. The CDR3 DNA follows: TGTGCCAGCTCCTTAGCGGGACTTCCCGGGGAGCTGTTTTTT. Amino acids: CASSLAGLPGELFF.

The chain has TRBV7-9 and TRBJ1-1, with D possibly matching TRBD1 (6 bases). The CDR3 is made up of 15 amino acids. V shed 5 bases and J shed 0 bases, with 13 bases lying between them. Germline V gene sequence: CDR1 SEHNR, CDR2 FQNEAQ (reference sequence). The CDR3 nucleotides are TGTGCCAGCAGCCCGGGAGGGGGTCTGAACACTGAAGCTTTCTTT. This encodes CASSPGGGLNTEAFF.

The rearrangement links TRBV7-9 to TRBJ2-5; 16 nucleotides agree with TRBD2. This CDR3 is 15 amino acids long. J was trimmed by 5 bases and V by 5 bases; bases with no gene match: 2. Germline V gives CDR1 SEHNR, CDR2 FQNEAQ (reference sequence). For the CDR3, the DNA is TGTGCCAGCAGCGCGGGACTAGCGGGAGGGGAGACCCAGTACTTC. Its protein product is CASSAGLAGGETQYF.

V and J are TRBV2 and TRBJ2-3; TRBD1 agrees at 8 bases. The CDR3 is 15 residues long. Germline V lookup: CDR1 SNHLY, CDR2 FYNNEI. Trimming removed 4 bases from V and 14 bases from J; junction bases left unmatched: 17. The CDR3 region has the DNA TGTGCCAGCAGTGCGGACAGGGCCTTCCCTGTTGGTGCGTATTTT. It codes for CASSADRAFPVGAYF.

CDR3: CSVRQSNLGEQYF. The DNA of the CDR3 is TGCAGCGTTCGACAGTCAAACTTGGGCGAGCAGTACTTC. The chain carries TRBV29-1 and TRBJ2-7, with a possible D match to TRBD1 (5 bases). V was trimmed by 5 bases and J by 6 bases, leaving 17 bases between them. Germline assignment: CDR1 SQVTM and CDR2 ANQGSEA. CDR3 size: 13 residues.

V and J are TRBV5-1 and TRBJ2-7, with TRBD2 as a possible D gene (6 bases). Germline V CDR1 and CDR2: SGHRS, YFSETQ. Trimming removed 4 bases from V and 7 bases from J, with 21 bases in between. The CDR3 is made up of 15 amino acids. The CDR3, as DNA: TGCGCCAGCAGCCTTTACGCGGATAGCGGCAATGAGCAGTACTTC. Residues: CASSLYADSGNEQYF.

This chain links TRBV10-3 with TRBJ2-5, with TRBD2 matching 11 bases. This CDR3 is built from 13 residues. Trimming took 8 bases from V and 4 from J; bases not matched to a gene: 3. Germline lookup yields CDR1 ENHRY and CDR2 SYGVKD. The CDR3 sequence: CAIGLAGTETQYF. The CDR3 nucleotides read TGTGCCATCGGACTAGCGGGTACAGAGACCCAGTACTTC.

This clone was detected a few times. The chain uses TRBV9 and TRBJ2-5; D not resolved. The CDR3 consists of 13 residues. The germline V gene has CDR1 SGDLS and CDR2 YYNGEE. V lost 0 bases and J lost 5, with 8 bases in between. For the CDR3, the DNA is TGTGCCAGCAGCGTAGGTCATGAGGAGACCCAGTACTTC. This gives the protein CASSVGHEETQYF.

This sequence joins TRBV10-3 and TRBJ2-7; 8 bases line up with TRBD1. The CDR3 runs to 15 residues. Germline loops: CDR1 ENHRY, CDR2 SYGVKD. V lost 4 bases and J lost 0; bases outside the gene matches: 5. CDR3 region: CAISGRQGSSYEQYF. For the CDR3, the DNA is TGTGCCATCAGTGGGAGACAGGGGAGCTCCTACGAGCAGTACTTC.

The table lists this clone with a few counts. CDR3 nucleotides: TGTGCCAGCAGCTTCCGGCGGGAGGGCCCCGCAGATACGCAGTATTTT. It encodes CASSFRREGPADTQYF. The chain recombines TRBV7-8 with TRBJ2-3, with TRBD2 matching 9 bases. The CDR3 loop spans 16 amino acids. Germline lookup yields CDR1 SGHVS and CDR2 FQNEAQ. J lost 4 bases, V lost 3 bases, and 8 bases had no gene match.

The J gene is TRBJ1-4, the V gene TRBV9; the D is unclear. V was trimmed by 0 bases and J by 7 bases, leaving 10 bases between them. Germline-derived CDR1 and CDR2 are SGDLS and YYNGEE. The CDR3 is 14 amino acids. The CDR3 here is CASSVGTRGEKLFF. The CDR3 nucleotides read TGTGCCAGCAGCGTAGGGACTCGTGGTGAAAAACTGTTTTTT.

The chain uses TRBV4-3 and TRBJ2-3; D not resolved. There are 14 residues in the CDR3. Trimming took off 0 bases at V and 8 bases at J, with 12 bases between the two ends. Looked up from germline, CDR1 is LGHNA and CDR2 is YSLEER. In DNA form, the CDR3 reads TGCGCCAGCAGCCAAGATAATGGTCGAGGTACGCAGTATTTT. It translates to CASSQDNGRGTQYF.

This chain joins TRBV11-2 and TRBJ2-7; D is possibly TRBD2 (5 bases). The germline V and J ends were trimmed by 0 bases and 1 base, with 13 bases remaining between them. Germline CDR1 is SGHAT and CDR2 is FQNNGV. The CDR3 runs 16 residues. CDR3 in DNA: TGTGCCAGCAGCTTAGAGGGTGGGAGAACGTCCTACGAGCAGTACTTC. It is translated as CASSLEGGRTSYEQYF.

The V and J genes are TRBV9 and TRBJ2-1, with D possibly matching TRBD1 (7 bases). Germline V gives CDR1 SGDLS, CDR2 YYNGEE. V gave up 0 bases and J gave up 7 bases, with 8 bases separating them. The CDR3 contains 13 residues. The CDR3, as DNA: TGTGCCAGCAGCGTAGCAGGGGGGAATGAGCAGTTCTTC. Translating gives CASSVAGGNEQFF.

The chain carries TRBV2 and TRBJ1-2, with 8 bases that match TRBD1. This CDR3 spans 14 amino acids. Germline CDR1 SNHLY, CDR2 FYNNEI. Germline trimming cut 5 bases from V and 3 bases from J; bases unmatched to any gene: 5. CDR3 sequence: CASSKRTGHYGYTF. CDR3 coding DNA: TGTGCCAGCAGTAAACGGACAGGGCACTATGGCTACACCTTC.

There are a few counts of this clone. In the same sample, other DNA sequences code for this CDR3. The chain has TRBV7-9 and TRBJ2-5, with a weak D call TRBD2 (5 bases). The germline V and J ends were trimmed by 3 bases and 1 base, with 6 bases remaining between them. Germline assignment: CDR1 SEHNR and CDR2 FQNEAQ (reference sequence). The CDR3 length is 13 residues. CDR3 bases: TGTGCCAGCAGCTTGGGAGCCCAAGAGACCCAGTACTTC. Amino acid sequence: CASSLGAQETQYF.

The sample holds a few counts of this clone. This sequence joins TRBV4-1 and TRBJ1-5; no reliable D call. Trimming took off 0 bases at V and 3 bases at J, with 12 bases between the two ends. The CDR3 is 16 amino acids. Germline CDR1 is MGHRA and CDR2 is YSYEKL. The CDR3: CASSQESGNYNQPQHF. The CDR3 bases are TGCGCCAGCAGCCAAGAATCCGGGAACTACAATCAGCCCCAGCATTTT.

The CDR3 DNA is TGCAGTGCCTACCCCGTACGAGGCTACACCTTC. Protein sequence: CSAYPVRGYTF. This sequence joins TRBV20-1 and TRBJ1-2, with D hard to call. Per the germline V gene, CDR1 is DFQATT and CDR2 is SNEGSKA (reference sequence). Trimming removed 6 bases at V and 8 bases at J, with 13 bases between. The CDR3 runs 11 residues.